This paragraph covers one T cell receptor (beta chain) sequence. This sample stems from a study of shared clonotypes between healthy human individuals. This CDR3 region has 15 residues. CDR1 SNHLY and CDR2 FYNNEI come from the germline V gene. After removal of 6 bases from V and 6 bases from J, the junction contained 8 bases not matched to a gene. Per the authors' pipeline: ImmunoSEQ yielded junction-only sequences lacking quality scores, so filtering differed. TCRdb's table, derived via immunoSEQ multiplex PCR, lists solely in-frame clones and lacks some. Clone size and V and J calls were adopted from that table, with D and trimming inferred from the DNA. Of about 2.5 million clones listed, just under 95% are singletons.

Sequenced input: naive CD4+ T cells from PBMCs. Subset denoted: CD45RA+ positively selected. This TCR came from a man aged 18 to 29 in good health. Some clones in this sample may be carry-over from other donors' samples. The J gene is TRBJ2-5, the V gene TRBV2, with TRBD2 matching 12 bases. The DNA for the CDR3 is TGTGCCAGCAGCCGACTAGCGGGAGTAGACAAGACCCAGTACTTC. It translates to CASSRLAGVDKTQYF.